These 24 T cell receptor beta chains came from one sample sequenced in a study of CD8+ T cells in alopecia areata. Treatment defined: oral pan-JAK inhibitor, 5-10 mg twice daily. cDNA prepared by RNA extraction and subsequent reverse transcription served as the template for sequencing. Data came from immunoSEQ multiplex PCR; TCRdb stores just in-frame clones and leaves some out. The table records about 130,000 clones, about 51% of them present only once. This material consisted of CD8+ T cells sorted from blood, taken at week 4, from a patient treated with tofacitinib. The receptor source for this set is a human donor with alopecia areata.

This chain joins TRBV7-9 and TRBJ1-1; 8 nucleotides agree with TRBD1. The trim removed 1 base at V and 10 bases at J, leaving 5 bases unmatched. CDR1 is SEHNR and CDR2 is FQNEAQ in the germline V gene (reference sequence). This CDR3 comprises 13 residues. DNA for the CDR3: TGTGCCAGCAGCTTAGTGGACAGGGTTCGAGCTTTCTTT. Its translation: CASSLVDRVRAFF.

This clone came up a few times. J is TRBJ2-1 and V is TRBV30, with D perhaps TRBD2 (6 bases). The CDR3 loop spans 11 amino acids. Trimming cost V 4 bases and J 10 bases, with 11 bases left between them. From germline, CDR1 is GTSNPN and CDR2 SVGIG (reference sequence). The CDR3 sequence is CAWTLGGEQFF. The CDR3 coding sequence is TGTGCCTGGACCCTTGGAGGGGAGCAGTTCTTC. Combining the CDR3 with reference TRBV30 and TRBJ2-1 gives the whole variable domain SQTIHQWPATLVQPVGSPLSLECTVEGTSNPNLYWYRQAAGRGLQLLFYSVGIGQISSEVPQNLSASRPQDRQFILSSKKLLLSDSGFYLCAWTLGGEQFFGPGTRLTVL.

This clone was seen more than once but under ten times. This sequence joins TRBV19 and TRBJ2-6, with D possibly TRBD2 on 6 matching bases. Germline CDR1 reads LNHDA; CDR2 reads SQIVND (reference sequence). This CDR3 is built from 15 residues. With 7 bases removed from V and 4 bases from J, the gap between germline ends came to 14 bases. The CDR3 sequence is CASTLSGEGANVLTF. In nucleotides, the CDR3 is TGTGCCAGTACCCTGTCGGGGGAAGGGGCCAACGTCCTGACTTTC.

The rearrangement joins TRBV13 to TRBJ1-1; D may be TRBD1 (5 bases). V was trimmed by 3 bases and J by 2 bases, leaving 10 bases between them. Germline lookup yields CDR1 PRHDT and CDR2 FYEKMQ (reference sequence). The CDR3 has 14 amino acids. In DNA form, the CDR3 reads TGTGCCAGCAGCTTCGGGACGGATAACACTGAAGCTTTCTTT. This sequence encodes CASSFGTDNTEAFF.

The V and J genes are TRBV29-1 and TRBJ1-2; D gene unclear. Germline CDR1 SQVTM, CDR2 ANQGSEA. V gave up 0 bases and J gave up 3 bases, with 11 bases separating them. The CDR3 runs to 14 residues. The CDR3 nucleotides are TGCAGCGTTGAAGACCCGGGTTTCGACTATGGCTACACCTTC. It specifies CSVEDPGFDYGYTF.

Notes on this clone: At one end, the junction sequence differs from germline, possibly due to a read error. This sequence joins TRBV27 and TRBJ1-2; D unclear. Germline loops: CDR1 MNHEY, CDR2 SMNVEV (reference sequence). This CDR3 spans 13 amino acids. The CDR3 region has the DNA TGTGCCAGCAGTTTCGGTCCTTTGAGCGGCTGCACCTTC. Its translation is CASSFGPLSGCTF.

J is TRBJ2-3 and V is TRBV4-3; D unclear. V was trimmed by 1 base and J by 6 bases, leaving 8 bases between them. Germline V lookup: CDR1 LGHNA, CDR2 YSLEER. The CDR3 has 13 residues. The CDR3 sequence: CASSQASLDTQYF. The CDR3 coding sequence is TGCGCCAGCAGCCAAGCCTCACTTGATACGCAGTATTTT.

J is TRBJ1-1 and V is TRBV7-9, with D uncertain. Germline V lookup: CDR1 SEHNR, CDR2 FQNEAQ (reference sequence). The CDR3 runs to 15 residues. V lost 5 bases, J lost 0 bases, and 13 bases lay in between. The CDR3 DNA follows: TGTGCCAGCAGCGTAGAGACTGGGCTGAACACTGAAGCTTTCTTT. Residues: CASSVETGLNTEAFF.

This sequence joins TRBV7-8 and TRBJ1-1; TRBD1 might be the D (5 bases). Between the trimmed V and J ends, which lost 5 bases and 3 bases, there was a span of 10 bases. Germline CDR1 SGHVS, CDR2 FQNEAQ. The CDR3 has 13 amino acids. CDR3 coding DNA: TGTGCCAGCAGCCTATTGGGGGACACTGAAGCTTTCTTT. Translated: CASSLLGDTEAFF.

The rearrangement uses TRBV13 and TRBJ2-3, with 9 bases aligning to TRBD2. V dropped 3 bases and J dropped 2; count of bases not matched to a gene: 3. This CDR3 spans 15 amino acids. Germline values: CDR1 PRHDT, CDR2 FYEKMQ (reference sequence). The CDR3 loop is CASSLPSGATDTQYF. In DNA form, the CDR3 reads TGTGCCAGCAGCTTGCCTAGCGGGGCCACAGATACGCAGTATTTT.

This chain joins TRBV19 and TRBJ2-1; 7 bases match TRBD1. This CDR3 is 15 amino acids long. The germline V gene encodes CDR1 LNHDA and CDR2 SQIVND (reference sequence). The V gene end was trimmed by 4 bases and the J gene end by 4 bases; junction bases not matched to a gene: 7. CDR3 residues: CASSSRDSLYNEQFF. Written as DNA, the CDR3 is TGTGCCAGTAGTAGCCGGGACAGCCTTTACAATGAGCAGTTCTTC.

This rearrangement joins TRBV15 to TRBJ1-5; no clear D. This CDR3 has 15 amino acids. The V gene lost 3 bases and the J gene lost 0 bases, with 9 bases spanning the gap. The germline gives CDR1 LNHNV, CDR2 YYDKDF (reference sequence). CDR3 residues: CATSSSGPSNQPQHF. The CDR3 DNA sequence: TGTGCCACCAGCAGTTCCGGCCCTAGCAATCAGCCCCAGCATTTT.

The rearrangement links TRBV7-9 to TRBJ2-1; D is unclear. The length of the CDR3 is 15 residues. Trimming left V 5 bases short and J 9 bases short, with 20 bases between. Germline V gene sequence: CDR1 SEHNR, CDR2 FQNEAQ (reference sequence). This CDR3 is CASSPREVSSGEQFF. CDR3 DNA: TGTGCCAGCAGCCCCCGAGAAGTTAGCTCTGGTGAGCAGTTCTTC.

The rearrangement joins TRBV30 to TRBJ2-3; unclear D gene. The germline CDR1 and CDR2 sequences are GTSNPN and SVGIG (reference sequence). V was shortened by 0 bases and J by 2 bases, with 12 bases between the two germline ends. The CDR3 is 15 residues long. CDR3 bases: TGTGCCTGGAGTGTTGGGGTACCCCCCACAGATACGCAGTATTTT. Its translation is CAWSVGVPPTDTQYF.

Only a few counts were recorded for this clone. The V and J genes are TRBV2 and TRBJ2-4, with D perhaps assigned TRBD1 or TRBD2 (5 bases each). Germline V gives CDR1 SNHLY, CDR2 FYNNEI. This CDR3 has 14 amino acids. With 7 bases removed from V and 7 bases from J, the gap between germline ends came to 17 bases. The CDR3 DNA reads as TGTGCCAGCATGGGGACGGACCGTCTTAACATTCAGTACTTC. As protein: CASMGTDRLNIQYF.

CDR3 amino acids: CASSESSRNNEQFF. In nucleotides, the CDR3 is TGTGCCAGCAGTGAATCCAGCAGAAACAATGAGCAGTTCTTC. V is TRBV25-1 and J is TRBJ2-1; D remains unclear. Germline assignment: CDR1 MGHDK and CDR2 SYGVNS. Trimming took off 1 base at V and 5 bases at J, with 9 bases between the two ends. The CDR3 has 14 residues.

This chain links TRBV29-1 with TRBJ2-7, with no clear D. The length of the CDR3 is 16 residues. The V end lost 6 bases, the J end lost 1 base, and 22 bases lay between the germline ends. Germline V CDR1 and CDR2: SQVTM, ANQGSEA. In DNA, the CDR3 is TGCAGCGTCTTGATGAGAAGTAGGAACAGATCCTACGAGCAGTACTTC. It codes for CSVLMRSRNRSYEQYF.

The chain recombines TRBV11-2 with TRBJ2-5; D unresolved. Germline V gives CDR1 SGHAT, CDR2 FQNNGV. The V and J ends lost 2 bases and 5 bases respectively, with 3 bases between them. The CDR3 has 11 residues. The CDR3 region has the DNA TGTGCCAGCAGCTTAATGGAGACCCAGTACTTC. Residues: CASSLMETQYF.

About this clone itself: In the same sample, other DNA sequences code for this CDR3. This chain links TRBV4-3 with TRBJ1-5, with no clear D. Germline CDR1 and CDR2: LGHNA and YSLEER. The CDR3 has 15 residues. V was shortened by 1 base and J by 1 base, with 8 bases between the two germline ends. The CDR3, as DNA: TGCGCCAGCAGCCAAGTCTTGGACAGCAATCAGCCCCAGCATTTT. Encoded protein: CASSQVLDSNQPQHF.

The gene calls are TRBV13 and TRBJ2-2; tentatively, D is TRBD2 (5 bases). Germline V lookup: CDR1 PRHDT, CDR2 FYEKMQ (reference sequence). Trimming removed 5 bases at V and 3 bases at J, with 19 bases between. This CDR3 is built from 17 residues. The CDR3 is CASSHFVEGSDTGELFF. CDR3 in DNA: TGTGCCAGCAGCCATTTCGTTGAGGGTAGTGACACCGGGGAGCTGTTTTTT. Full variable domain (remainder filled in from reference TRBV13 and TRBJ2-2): AAGVIQSPRHLIKEKRETATLKCYPIPRHDTVYWYQQGPGQDPQFLISFYEKMQSDKGSIPDRFSAQQFSDYHSELNMSSLELGDSALYFCASSHFVEGSDTGELFFGEGSRLTVL.

The CDR3 loop is CASSDSGTSRGYTF. CDR3 DNA: TGTGCCAGCAGTGATTCCGGGACAAGCCGCGGCTACACCTTC. The rearrangement links TRBV6-5 to TRBJ1-2, with D possibly being TRBD1 (6 bases). V was clipped by 5 bases and J by 8 bases, with 18 bases between them. Germline loops: CDR1 MNHEY, CDR2 SVGAGI. This CDR3 is built from 14 residues.

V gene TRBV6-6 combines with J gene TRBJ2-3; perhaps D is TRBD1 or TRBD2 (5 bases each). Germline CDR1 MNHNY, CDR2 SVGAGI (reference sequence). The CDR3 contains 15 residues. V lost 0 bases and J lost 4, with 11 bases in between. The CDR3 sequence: CASSYSGWDPDTQYF. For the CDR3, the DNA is TGTGCCAGCAGTTACTCGGGGTGGGACCCAGATACGCAGTATTTT.

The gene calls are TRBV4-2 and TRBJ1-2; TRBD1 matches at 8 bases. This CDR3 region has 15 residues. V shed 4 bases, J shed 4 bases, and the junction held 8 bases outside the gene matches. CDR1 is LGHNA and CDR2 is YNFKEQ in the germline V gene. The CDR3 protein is CASSRLRTGLYGYTF. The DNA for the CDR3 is TGTGCCAGCAGCCGCCTCCGGACAGGGCTCTATGGCTACACCTTC.

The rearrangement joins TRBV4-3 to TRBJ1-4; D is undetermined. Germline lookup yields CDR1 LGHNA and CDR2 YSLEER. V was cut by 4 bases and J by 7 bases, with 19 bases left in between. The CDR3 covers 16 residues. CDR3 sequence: CASSPRGPGTGEKLFF. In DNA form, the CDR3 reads TGCGCCAGCAGCCCGAGAGGGCCCGGTACTGGTGAAAAACTGTTTTTT.